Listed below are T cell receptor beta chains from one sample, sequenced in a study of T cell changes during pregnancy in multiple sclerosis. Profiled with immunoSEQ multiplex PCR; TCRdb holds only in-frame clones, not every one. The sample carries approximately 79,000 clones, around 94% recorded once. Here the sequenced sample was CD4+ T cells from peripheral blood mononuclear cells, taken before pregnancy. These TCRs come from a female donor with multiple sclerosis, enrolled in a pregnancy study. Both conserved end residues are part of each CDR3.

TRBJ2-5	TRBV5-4	CASSLGHLGETQYF
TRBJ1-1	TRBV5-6	CASSPPFGQASNTEAFF
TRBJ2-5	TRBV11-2	CASSLVTDASGTQYF
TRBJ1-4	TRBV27	CASRPLGQTNEKLFF
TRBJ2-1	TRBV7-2	CASSLLAGGSHNEQFF
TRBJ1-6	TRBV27	CASSLWAPSRGGNSPLHF
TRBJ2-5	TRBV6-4	CASTGLAGGSGTQYF
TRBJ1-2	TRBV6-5	CASSVDRGDGYTF
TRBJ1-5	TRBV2	CASTKDRGGNQPQHF
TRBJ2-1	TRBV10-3	CAGGGSGDNEQFF
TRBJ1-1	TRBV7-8	CASSIRGQMNTEAFF
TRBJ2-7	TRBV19	CASSPGQPYEQYF
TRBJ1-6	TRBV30	CAWSVPGWDSPLHF
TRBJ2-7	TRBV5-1	CASSLAVGGAGNEQYF
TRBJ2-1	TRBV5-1	CASSPGTLNNEQFF
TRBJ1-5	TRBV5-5	CASSLWGGGNAQPQHF
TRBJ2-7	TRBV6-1	CASSARQGASYEQYF
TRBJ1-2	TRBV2	CASKPDSPSGYGYTF
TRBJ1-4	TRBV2	CASSPEQTTNEKLFF
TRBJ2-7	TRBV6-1	CASSERGDRGPSYEQYF
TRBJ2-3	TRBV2	CASRYRGRPDTDTQYF
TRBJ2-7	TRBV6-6	CASSPSAGRRYEQYF
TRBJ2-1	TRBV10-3	CAISGDFYEQFF
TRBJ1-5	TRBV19	CASSMWAGQGRNQPQHF
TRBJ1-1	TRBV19	CASTPGTENTEAFF
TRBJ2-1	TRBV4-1	CASSQGRDEQFF
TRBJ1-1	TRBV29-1	CSVVQGLNTEAFF
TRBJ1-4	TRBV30	CAWRGRQGAEKLFF
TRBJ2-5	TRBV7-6	CASSSLASDTQYF
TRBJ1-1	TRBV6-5	CASSYSRVSPEAFF